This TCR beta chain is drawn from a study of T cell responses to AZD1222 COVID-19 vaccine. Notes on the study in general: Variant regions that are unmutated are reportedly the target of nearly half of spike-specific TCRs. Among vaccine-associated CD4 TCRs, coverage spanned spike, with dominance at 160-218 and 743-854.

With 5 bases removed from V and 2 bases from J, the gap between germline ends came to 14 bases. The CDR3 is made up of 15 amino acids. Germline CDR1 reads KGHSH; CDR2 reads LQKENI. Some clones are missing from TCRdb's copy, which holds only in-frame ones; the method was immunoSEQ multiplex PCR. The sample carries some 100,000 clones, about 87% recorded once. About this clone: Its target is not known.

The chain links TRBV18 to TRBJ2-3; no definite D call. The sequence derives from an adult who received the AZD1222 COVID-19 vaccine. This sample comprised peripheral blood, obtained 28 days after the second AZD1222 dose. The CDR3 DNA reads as TGTGCCAGCTCATCAACGGCGAGCAACACAGATACGCAGTATTTT. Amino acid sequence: CASSSTASNTDTQYF.